This entry features one TCR beta chain sequence. The sample originates from a study of blood T cell repertoires in COVID-19. On the study more broadly: There were acute and convalescent COVID-19 samples, and they came from the United States, Italy and Spain.

Original processing methods: Reference gene primer amplification in the assay estimated nucleated cell counts. The data were produced by immunoSEQ multiplex PCR, yet TCRdb's version contains in-frame clones alone and is incomplete. The V and J calls and the clone size are those of that table, but D and trimming were determined from the DNA. There are around 250,000 clones in the sample; approximately 83% occur only once, and about 3% lies in the top ten. Germline V lookup: CDR1 SGHNT, CDR2 YENEEA. Between the trimmed V and J ends, which lost 0 bases and 3 bases, there was a span of 18 bases. This CDR3 comprises 17 residues. Individuals aged about 18 to 89 years were recruited from 24 US areas. Among Cohort 3 donors, those recovered had two negative PCRs, clearance, or symptom resolution.

The sequenced sample was PBMCs or T cells enriched from blood (not recorded which). This clonotype was obtained from a man aged 45-65 years who had recovered from COVID-19. This rearrangement joins TRBV11-3 to TRBJ2-7; a weak D match, TRBD1 (6 bases). CDR3 sequence (DNA): TGTGCCAGCAGCTTAGATCAAGGGACATCTTATGTCTACGAGCAGTACTTC. As protein: CASSLDQGTSYVYEQYF.